These 22 T cell receptor beta chains were sequenced from one sample in a study of T cell changes during pregnancy in multiple sclerosis. Some clones are missing from TCRdb's copy, which holds only in-frame ones; the method was immunoSEQ multiplex PCR. The table shows about 66,000 clones, with around 90% occurring only once. Source: CD8+ T cells from peripheral blood mononuclear cells, taken before pregnancy. Receptors originate from a female donor with multiple sclerosis, enrolled in a pregnancy study.

The chain joins TRBV7-9 to TRBJ2-7; the D is unclear. Trimming pared 8 bases from V and 0 bases from J, leaving 8 bases between. The CDR3 spans 12 residues. In germline, CDR1 is SEHNR, CDR2 FQNEAQ (reference sequence). The CDR3 loop is CASGDGSYEQYF. The CDR3 DNA sequence: TGTGCCAGCGGAGACGGCTCCTACGAGCAGTACTTC.

The chain combines TRBV2 with TRBJ2-5, with 12 bases lining up with TRBD2. V shed 7 bases and J 5 bases; nucleotides not matched to a gene: 8. Germline CDR1 reads SNHLY; CDR2 reads FYNNEI. The CDR3 is 15 residues long. The CDR3, as DNA: TGTGCCAGCAAGAACGGACTAGCGGGGAGCGAGACCCAGTACTTC. As protein: CASKNGLAGSETQYF.

This chain connects TRBV21-1 to TRBJ1-1. TRBV21-1 constitutes a pseudogene. CDR3 length: 12 residues. As DNA, the CDR3 is TGTGCCAGCAGCACGGGGAACACTGAAGCTTTCTTT. Translating it yields CASSTGNTEAFF.

The chain combines TRBV15 with TRBJ1-5; tentative D call: TRBD1 (5 bases). There are 12 residues in the CDR3. The germline V gene has CDR1 LNHNV and CDR2 YYDKDF (reference sequence). V lost 1 base and J 9 bases, leaving 7 bases between the germline ends. The CDR3 bases are TGTGCCACCAGCAGAGGGCAGGGGCCCCAGCATTTT. It translates to CATSRGQGPQHF.

V usage is TRBV14 and J usage is TRBJ2-7; the D gene is possibly TRBD2 (6 bases). This CDR3 spans 11 amino acids. V was trimmed by 4 bases and J by 6 bases, leaving 7 bases between them. The germline CDR1 and CDR2 sequences are SGHDN and FVKESK. Here the CDR3 DNA reads TGTGCCAGCAGCCTGGGGGGCGAGCAGTACTTC. It translates to CASSLGGEQYF.

The chain joins TRBV19 to TRBJ2-1; D gene unclear. The CDR3 is made up of 14 amino acids. CDR1 and CDR2 from the germline V gene are LNHDA and SQIVND (reference sequence). V was pared by 0 bases and J by 10 bases, with 13 bases between. CDR3 in DNA: TGTGCCAGTAGTATAGAAGCCCACGAGGAAGAGCAGTTCTTC. This gives the protein CASSIEAHEEEQFF.

The rearrangement uses TRBV6-5 and TRBJ2-7; weak D call: TRBD2 (6 bases). Germline V CDR1 and CDR2: MNHEY, SVGAGI. The CDR3 is 12 amino acids. The V end lost 9 bases, the J end lost 5 bases, and 14 bases lay between the germline ends. The CDR3 reads CASLGGKNEQYF. CDR3 in DNA: TGTGCCAGTTTAGGAGGGAAGAACGAGCAGTACTTC.

This clone has a handful of counts. The genes are TRBV5-4 and TRBJ1-2, with 7 bases lining up with TRBD1. Germline-derived CDR1 and CDR2 are SGHNT and YYREEE (reference sequence). This CDR3 is 12 amino acids long. Losses at the gene ends were 4 bases for V and 6 bases for J; bases not matched to a gene: 3. CDR3 sequence: CASSQGGDGYTF. The DNA of the CDR3 is TGTGCCAGCAGCCAAGGGGGCGATGGCTACACCTTC.

This clone was detected only once. This chain connects TRBV27 to TRBJ2-5, with a possible D match to TRBD1 (6 bases). This CDR3 comprises 15 residues. The V gene's germline CDR1 is MNHEY and CDR2 SMNVEV (reference sequence). Trimming shortened V by 1 base and J by 5 bases, and 14 bases separated the two germline ends. In DNA, the CDR3 is TGTGCCAGCAGTTTATACGCAGGGGTCGTGGAGACCCAGTACTTC. Its translation is CASSLYAGVVETQYF.

V and J are TRBV27 and TRBJ2-2; no reliable D call. This CDR3 has 15 amino acids. The germline V and J ends were trimmed by 3 bases and 2 bases, with 10 bases remaining between them. Per the germline V gene, CDR1 is MNHEY and CDR2 is SMNVEV (reference sequence). CDR3 sequence reads: CASSFGTANTGELFF. The CDR3 coding sequence is TGTGCCAGCAGTTTCGGCACAGCAAACACCGGGGAGCTGTTTTTT.

The rearrangement links TRBV12-5 to TRBJ2-2, with 8 bases aligning to TRBD2. The CDR3 is made up of 15 amino acids. CDR1 is LGHNT, CDR2 FRNRAP, per germline. After removal of 6 bases from V and 4 bases from J, the junction contained 7 bases not matched to a gene. As DNA, the CDR3 is TGTGCTAGTGGGTCGGGGGGGATCGGCACCGGGGAGCTGTTTTTT. It is translated as CASGSGGIGTGELFF. The full variable domain, rest sourced from reference TRBV12-5 and TRBJ2-2, is DARVTQTPRHKVTEMGQEVTMRCQPILGHNTVFWYRQTMMQGLELLAYFRNRAPLDDSGMPKDRFSAEMPDATLATLKIQPSEPRDSAVYFCASGSGGIGTGELFFGEGSRLTVL.

The table lists this clone with a count of one. The V call is TRBV9, the J call TRBJ2-3, with TRBD2 matching over 12 bases. After removal of 2 bases from V and 0 bases from J, the junction contained 7 bases not matched to a gene. Germline values: CDR1 SGDLS, CDR2 YYNGEE. The CDR3 extends over 18 amino acids. DNA for the CDR3: TGTGCCAGCAGCGTTGCTAGCGGGGGGGTGTCTAGCACAGATACGCAGTATTTT. This sequence encodes CASSVASGGVSSTDTQYF. Looking up the rest from reference TRBV9 and TRBJ2-3 gives the full variable domain: DSGVTQTPKHLITATGQRVTLRCSPRSGDLSVYWYQQSLDQGLQFLIQYYNGEERAKGNILERFSAQQFPDLHSELNLSSLELGDSALYFCASSVASGGVSSTDTQYFGPGTRLTVL.

The chain carries TRBV10-3 and TRBJ1-2; 8 positions agree with TRBD1. CDR3 length equals 18 residues. Germline assignment: CDR1 ENHRY and CDR2 SYGVKD. J gave up 3 bases and V 0 bases, and 12 bases lay outside the gene matches. This CDR3 is CAISESSDLQGADYGYTF. CDR3 bases: TGTGCCATCAGTGAGTCTTCGGACCTGCAGGGGGCCGACTATGGCTACACCTTC.

This clone was seen repeatedly, ten times or more. This chain links TRBV7-9 with TRBJ1-2, with D possibly being TRBD1 (6 bases). V lost 3 bases and J lost 1, with 15 bases in between. The germline V gene has CDR1 SEHNR and CDR2 FQNEAQ (reference sequence). The CDR3 spans 16 residues. The DNA of the CDR3 is TGTGCCAGCAGCTTCTATGGGGACACTCTTAACTATGGCTACACCTTC. Translation: CASSFYGDTLNYGYTF.

This chain uses TRBV6-5 with TRBJ2-5, with D hard to call. In germline, CDR1 is MNHEY, CDR2 SVGAGI. CDR3 length: 14 residues. The V end lost 7 bases, the J end lost 5 bases, and 17 bases lay between the germline ends. For the CDR3, the DNA is TGTGCCAGCACCCCTGGCGAGGTTGGGGAGACCCAGTACTTC. This translates into CASTPGEVGETQYF.

This chain connects TRBV2 to TRBJ2-4; the D gene is possibly TRBD2 (6 bases). Germline CDR1 reads SNHLY; CDR2 reads FYNNEI. The V end lost 4 bases, the J end lost 0 bases, and 19 bases lay between the germline ends. The CDR3 loop spans 18 amino acids. The CDR3 is CASSGAAHGGLAKNIQYF. In nucleotides, the CDR3 is TGTGCCAGCAGTGGAGCAGCTCACGGGGGATTAGCCAAAAACATTCAGTACTTC. The full variable domain, rest sourced from reference TRBV2 and TRBJ2-4, is EPEVTQTPSHQVTQMGQEVILRCVPISNHLYFYWYRQILGQKVEFLVSFYNNEISEKSEIFDDQFSVERPDGSNFTLKIRSTKLEDSAMYFCASSGAAHGGLAKNIQYFGAGTRLSVL.

This clone was picked up one time. The J gene is TRBJ2-7, the V gene TRBV27; tentative D call: TRBD2 (7 bases). This CDR3 region has 15 residues. Looked up from germline, CDR1 is MNHEY and CDR2 is SMNVEV (reference sequence). V lost 5 bases to trimming and J lost 1 base, with 15 bases between them. Written as DNA, the CDR3 is TGTGCCAGCAGTCTGTCGGGGGGCAGTTCCTACGAGCAGTACTTC. Its protein product is CASSLSGGSSYEQYF.

CDR3 nucleotide sequence: TGTGCCACCAGCAGAGATTTAGGCGGGCCAAACACCGGGGAGCTGTTTTTT. It is translated as CATSRDLGGPNTGELFF. The chain is built from TRBV15 and TRBJ2-2; D may be TRBD2 (5 bases). The germline CDR1 and CDR2 sequences are LNHNV and YYDKDF (reference sequence). V lost 0 bases and J lost 2, with 13 bases in between. The CDR3 sequence is 17 residues long.

The V call is TRBV29-1, the J call TRBJ2-1, with D perhaps TRBD2 (6 bases). The CDR3 is made up of 13 amino acids. From germline, CDR1 is SQVTM and CDR2 ANQGSEA. The V end lost 4 bases, the J end lost 7 bases, and 14 bases lay between the germline ends. CDR3 amino acids: CSVGGREVNEQFF. The CDR3 DNA is TGCAGCGTTGGGGGAAGGGAGGTGAATGAGCAGTTCTTC.

The chain joins TRBV25-1 to TRBJ2-5; D is possibly TRBD1 (6 bases). Per the germline V gene, CDR1 is MGHDK and CDR2 is SYGVNS. The V gene lost 4 bases and the J gene lost 4 bases, with 16 bases spanning the gap. This CDR3 has 15 amino acids. CDR3 loop: CASSAGEGDIETQYF. CDR3 coding DNA: TGTGCCAGCAGTGCCGGGGAAGGGGACATAGAGACCCAGTACTTC.

This clone appeared once. V is TRBV11-2 and J is TRBJ2-7; TRBD1 might be the D (6 bases). The V gene's germline CDR1 is SGHAT and CDR2 FQNNGV. The CDR3 contains 13 residues. V shed 4 bases and J shed 3 bases, with 10 bases lying between them. CDR3 sequence reads: CASSSGQYYEQYF. The DNA for the CDR3 is TGTGCCAGCAGCTCCGGACAGTACTACGAGCAGTACTTC. Full variable domain (remainder filled in from reference TRBV11-2 and TRBJ2-7): EAGVAQSPRYKIIEKRQSVAFWCNPISGHATLYWYQQILGQGPKLLIQFQNNGVVDDSQLPKDRFSAERLKGVDSTLKIQPAKLEDSAVYLCASSSGQYYEQYFGPGTRLTVT.

J is TRBJ1-1 and V is TRBV5-1; unclear D gene. Germline CDR1 is SGHRS and CDR2 is YFSETQ. This CDR3 is 13 amino acids long. Trimming removed 0 bases from V and 1 base from J, with 4 bases in between. CDR3 nucleotides: TGCGCCAGCAGCTTGGACACGAACACTGAAGCTTTCTTT. It specifies CASSLDTNTEAFF.